A selection of T cell receptor beta chains follows, all from one sample in a study of T cells of healthy individuals. From the 5' RACE reads, TCRdb called clonotypes with MiXCR, one entry per CDR3 protein. The sample lists about 63,000 distinct CDR3 sequences, around 15% occurring once. The origin of the receptors is a human donor in good health. CDR3s include the opening cysteine and the closing phenylalanine or tryptophan. Fields, in order: V gene, CDR3 protein.

v_gene: TRBV4-3; CDR3aa: CASSQEIWEVNYGYTF
v_gene: TRBV20-1; CDR3aa: CSAPGGPLSYNEQFF
v_gene: TRBV28; CDR3aa: CASSPFTTNEKLFF
v_gene: TRBV29-1; CDR3aa: CSALQGNEKLFF
v_gene: TRBV7-3; CDR3aa: CASSPTSGGYNEQFF
v_gene: TRBV15; CDR3aa: CATSRDGLAGTDTQYF
v_gene: TRBV3-1; CDR3aa: CASSQVTSGPNEQFF
v_gene: TRBV27; CDR3aa: CASSLSTGPVYNEQFF
v_gene: TRBV28; CDR3aa: CASSYPWRGSAEQFF
v_gene: TRBV2; CDR3aa: CASGRQRGGSDTQYF
v_gene: TRBV20-1; CDR3aa: CSASRRRTEQFF
v_gene: TRBV6-5; CDR3aa: CASSYSFSGRSADTQYF
v_gene: TRBV28; CDR3aa: CASTQGRETQYF
v_gene: TRBV4-3; CDR3aa: CASSQDQGKEQFF
v_gene: TRBV20-1; CDR3aa: CSASDGTAPFQETQYF
v_gene: TRBV9; CDR3aa: CASSGRENTIYF
v_gene: TRBV21-1; CDR3aa: CASIQGVSYEQYF
v_gene: TRBV29-1; CDR3aa: CSVRNVGALAYEQYF
v_gene: TRBV6-8; CDR3aa: CASSAPGSLRYF
v_gene: TRBV7-6; CDR3aa: CASSGGLAGHKIQETQYF
v_gene: TRBV7-7; CDR3aa: CASSAGQQETQYF
v_gene: TRBV28; CDR3aa: CASSMLFQHGGELFF
v_gene: TRBV5-1; CDR3aa: CASSLTVLKTQYF
v_gene: TRBV29-1; CDR3aa: CSVDRTGGQETQYF
v_gene: TRBV2; CDR3aa: CATGRTGMSTDTQYF
v_gene: TRBV7-9; CDR3aa: CASSLSGSANTGELFF
v_gene: TRBV10-3; CDR3aa: CAITRGTGYTEAFF
v_gene: TRBV6-5; CDR3aa: CASTTLRGTRGAGADTQYF
v_gene: TRBV19; CDR3aa: CASSIGRGSETQYF
v_gene: TRBV7-6; CDR3aa: CASSLGQGGSYEQYF
v_gene: TRBV12-3/TRBV12-4; CDR3aa: CASRSHGGGETQYF
v_gene: TRBV11-2; CDR3aa: CASSLGPRETQYF
v_gene: TRBV12-5; CDR3aa: CASGFRDSRSSYEQYF
v_gene: TRBV11-1; CDR3aa: CASSSWTSPYTDTQYF
v_gene: TRBV7-9; CDR3aa: CASSPNGQAPLFFEQYF
v_gene: TRBV4-1; CDR3aa: CASSQKEMLNEQFF
v_gene: TRBV12-3/TRBV12-4; CDR3aa: CASSSGTAVEAFF
v_gene: TRBV5-1; CDR3aa: CASSLGLGGNTEAFF
v_gene: TRBV7-8; CDR3aa: CASSPTVSYTGELFF
v_gene: TRBV7-2; CDR3aa: CASSLRDQPQHF
v_gene: TRBV25-1; CDR3aa: CASSFPAGEQYF
v_gene: TRBV7-9; CDR3aa: CASSLEGFTGELFF
v_gene: TRBV5-5; CDR3aa: CASSPGQKTDTQYF
v_gene: TRBV28; CDR3aa: CASSSFSGGARNEQFF
v_gene: TRBV5-4; CDR3aa: CASSLDTDREQFF
v_gene: TRBV5-1; CDR3aa: CASSGTGNGNTIYF
v_gene: TRBV7-7; CDR3aa: CASSLGSGPSYEQYF
v_gene: TRBV25-1; CDR3aa: CASSGTGGGYTF
v_gene: TRBV27; CDR3aa: CASSLSSRTGGKHSPLHF
v_gene: TRBV20-1; CDR3aa: CSARQGGGYGYTF
v_gene: TRBV6-5; CDR3aa: CASSYSLTGLNEKLFF
v_gene: TRBV7-3; CDR3aa: CASSPSGTSGKNTGELFF
v_gene: TRBV18; CDR3aa: CASSPKLTGFNTEAFF
v_gene: TRBV25-1; CDR3aa: CASSGASLAELSTDTQYF
v_gene: TRBV20-1; CDR3aa: CSASLNSYEQYF